This passage covers 18 T cell receptor beta chains from one sample sequenced in a study of neurological immune-mediated disorders. Time point: longitudinal time-point 2. TCRdb processed the 5' RACE reads anew with MiXCR; each CDR3 protein has one entry. The table includes roughly 48,000 distinct CDR3 sequences, under 15% detected once. Sequenced input: PBMCs. Receptors were obtained from a male donor with HTLV-1-associated myelopathy (HAM/TSP).

This clonotype was counted at least ten times. The chain combines TRBV7-2 with TRBJ1-2; 10 nucleotides agree with TRBD1. Germline trimming cut 3 bases from V and 4 bases from J; bases unmatched to any gene: 2. CDR1 and CDR2 (germline): SGHTA, FQGNSA. CDR3 length: 14 amino acids. CDR3 in amino acids: CASSFGTGVYGYTF. For the CDR3, the DNA is TGTGCCAGCAGCTTCGGGACAGGGGTCTATGGCTACACCTTC.

This clonotype was picked up many times. The chain couples TRBV10-1 to TRBJ1-1; no definite D call. Germline CDR1 WNHNN, CDR2 SYGVQD (reference sequence). The CDR3 spans 14 residues. V lost 6 bases, J lost 3 bases, and 14 bases lay in between. DNA for the CDR3: TGCGCCAGCAGCGAAAAGGGCGTGGACACTGAAGCTTTCTTT. Translating gives CASSEKGVDTEAFF.

This clonotype has a count of ten or more. V is TRBV7-2 and J is TRBJ2-2, with 7 nucleotides matching TRBD1. The CDR3 has 17 residues. The V segment lost 5 bases and the J segment 2 bases; nucleotides outside the gene matches: 11. Per germline, CDR1 SGHTA and CDR2 FQGNSA. For the CDR3, the DNA is TGTGCCAGCAGCCCAAACCCGACAGGGAGAAACACCGGGGAGCTGTTTTTT. Its protein is CASSPNPTGRNTGELFF.

V is TRBV28 and J is TRBJ1-5; 9 nucleotides agree with TRBD1. The CDR3 length is 15 residues. After removal of 5 bases from V and 2 bases from J, the junction contained 4 bases not matched to a gene. Germline V CDR1 and CDR2: MDHEN, SYDVKM. The CDR3 sequence is CASSRTGDGNQPQHF. Written as DNA, the CDR3 is TGTGCCAGCAGTCGGACAGGGGATGGCAATCAGCCCCAGCATTTT.

In this sample, this clonotype turned up many times. V is TRBV6-5 and J is TRBJ2-7; perhaps TRBD2 as D (6 bases). CDR1 is MNHEY, CDR2 SVGAGI, per germline. This CDR3 has 13 residues. Trimming cost V 2 bases and J 6 bases, with 11 bases left between them. The CDR3 spells CASSYEEGSEQYF. CDR3 coding DNA: TGTGCCAGCAGTTACGAGGAGGGCTCCGAGCAGTACTTC.

The chain recombines TRBV14 with TRBJ1-2; 7 bases match TRBD1. The CDR3 is 14 amino acids. Per germline, CDR1 SGHDN and CDR2 FVKESK. The V segment lost 4 bases and the J segment 4 bases; nucleotides outside the gene matches: 6. The CDR3: CASSRTTGFYGYTF. The DNA for the CDR3 is TGTGCCAGCAGCCGAACGACAGGGTTCTATGGCTACACCTTC.

This clonotype was detected ten times or more. The chain carries TRBV28 and TRBJ2-3, with 14 bases identical to TRBD2. V lost 7 bases and J lost 2; bases outside the gene matches: 11. Germline V gene data show CDR1 as MDHEN and CDR2 as SYDVKM. The CDR3 is made up of 18 amino acids. This chain's CDR3 is CASTPGLAGAYFTDTQYF. CDR3 nucleotide sequence: TGTGCCAGCACCCCGGGACTAGCGGGGGCCTATTTCACAGATACGCAGTATTTT.

This sequence joins TRBV20-1 and TRBJ2-7, with TRBD1 identical over 8 bases. This CDR3 contains 15 residues. After removal of 6 bases from V and 3 bases from J, the junction contained 13 bases not matched to a gene. Germline V CDR1 and CDR2: DFQATT, SNEGSKA (reference sequence). The CDR3 DNA reads TGCAGTGCCGGGGTGTTGTGGACAGGGATCTACGAGCAGTACTTC. Protein: CSAGVLWTGIYEQYF.

This clonotype came up many times. The V and J genes are TRBV5-1 and TRBJ1-2; D gene ambiguous. The CDR3 extends over 15 amino acids. The V and J ends lost 0 bases and 5 bases respectively, with 14 bases between them. CDR1 is SGHRS, CDR2 YFSETQ, per germline. The CDR3 nucleotides read TGCGCCAGCAGCTTGGAGGTGGTGAAGGCGTATGGCTACACCTTC. Residues: CASSLEVVKAYGYTF.

This clonotype was seen repeatedly, ten times or more. The V gene is TRBV7-9, the J gene TRBJ2-5; D could derive from TRBD1 or TRBD2 (5 bases each). V shed 4 bases and J shed 1 base, with 10 bases lying between them. CDR3 length: 14 amino acids. The germline V gene has CDR1 SEHNR and CDR2 FQNEAQ (reference sequence). CDR3 in DNA: TGTGCCAGCAGCTCCACGGGACGCCAAGAGACCCAGTACTTC. It codes for CASSSTGRQETQYF.

This clonotype was detected many times. The gene calls are TRBV7-9 and TRBJ2-5, with 7 bases identical to TRBD2. The CDR3 consists of 12 residues. The germline V gene encodes CDR1 SEHNR and CDR2 FQNEAQ (reference sequence). J gave up 5 bases and V 7 bases, and 4 bases lay outside the gene matches. The CDR3 region is CASTQAGETQYF. DNA for the CDR3: TGTGCCAGCACTCAAGCGGGGGAGACCCAGTACTTC.

This clonotype was found many times. The genes are TRBV20-1 and TRBJ1-6, with no clear D. CDR1 and CDR2 (germline): DFQATT, SNEGSKA (reference sequence). Between the trimmed V and J ends, which lost 6 bases and 0 bases, there was a span of 15 bases. The CDR3 spans 16 residues. CDR3 DNA: TGCAGTGCCCTAGGCCTTGCGAGCTCCTATAATTCACCCCTCCACTTT. Its translation: CSALGLASSYNSPLHF.

This clonotype has at least ten counts. This sequence joins TRBV6-2 or TRBV6-3 and TRBJ2-5; D possibly corresponds to TRBD1 (6 bases). The CDR3 length is 13 residues. CDR1 is MNHEY and CDR2 is SVGEGT in the germline V gene. V was cut by 6 bases and J by 3 bases, with 11 bases left in between. The CDR3 DNA sequence: TGTGCCAGCAGCAGGGACACGGAAGAGACCCAGTACTTC. It specifies CASSRDTEETQYF.

This clonotype was seen ten or more times. The V and J genes are TRBV5-1 and TRBJ2-2, with 8 bases matching TRBD1. Germline V lookup: CDR1 SGHRS, CDR2 YFSETQ. V lost 4 bases and J lost 5; bases outside the gene matches: 7. This CDR3 contains 15 residues. CDR3 coding DNA: TGCGCCAGCAGCCCCGGACAGGGAGAGACCGGGGAGCTGTTTTTT. Translated, it gives CASSPGQGETGELFF. Full variable domain (outside the CDR3, taken from reference TRBV5-1 and TRBJ2-2): KAGVTQTPRYLIKTRGQQVTLSCSPISGHRSVSWYQQTPGQGLQFLFEYFSETQRNKGNFPGRFSGRQFSNSRSEMNVSTLELGDSALYLCASSPGQGETGELFFGEGSRLTVL.

This clonotype has ten or more counts. The V call is TRBV20-1, the J call TRBJ1-5; maybe TRBD1 (5 bases). V was shortened by 4 bases and J by 2 bases, with 12 bases between the two germline ends. Germline lookup yields CDR1 DFQATT and CDR2 SNEGSKA (reference sequence). The length of the CDR3 is 14 residues. In DNA, the CDR3 is TGCAGTGCTACAGGGACGGTGGGCAATCAGCCCCAGCATTTT. Its protein product is CSATGTVGNQPQHF.

This clonotype has at least ten counts. The rearrangement joins TRBV5-5 to TRBJ1-5; D is possibly TRBD1 (5 bases). The CDR3 runs to 13 residues. Germline CDR1 is SGHKS and CDR2 is YYEKEE (reference sequence). V lost 4 bases to trimming and J lost 7 bases, with 12 bases between them. The CDR3 loop reads CASSGGPTQPQHF. The CDR3 DNA is TGTGCCAGCAGCGGGGGACCCACCCAGCCCCAGCATTTT.

This clonotype was picked up many times. J is TRBJ2-1 and V is TRBV18, with TRBD1 as a possible D gene (5 bases). Germline assignment: CDR1 KGHSH and CDR2 LQKENI. The CDR3 loop spans 13 amino acids. V was clipped by 4 bases and J by 5 bases, with 9 bases between them. The CDR3 nucleotides are TGTGCCAGCTCACAAATGACAGACAATGAGCAGTTCTTC. This sequence encodes CASSQMTDNEQFF.

This clonotype was seen at least ten times. This chain connects TRBV20-1 to TRBJ1-5; D uncertain. Trimming stripped 6 bases from V and 7 bases from J, with 13 bases between. The CDR3 is 12 residues long. Germline V CDR1 and CDR2: DFQATT, SNEGSKA (reference sequence). The CDR3 DNA reads as TGCAGTGCGGTTCCCCCATTGCAGCCCCAGCATTTT. Translated, it gives CSAVPPLQPQHF.